This is a list of T cell receptor beta chains from one sample in a study of T cells in Graves' hyperthyroidism and ophthalmopathy. TCRdb reprocessed the multiplex PCR reads via MiXCR and lists one record per CDR3 protein. The sample includes under 400,000 distinct CDR3 sequences, around 18% of them seen just once. Sequences were obtained from blood. All receptors derive from a middle-aged woman with Graves' ophthalmopathy. Each CDR3 is given with its conserved first and last residue. A D gene is named only where the DNA matches it firmly.

TRBJ1-5	.	TRBV30	CAWSVLNQPQHF
TRBJ2-2	TRBD1	TRBV9	CASSVGGTGNTGELFF
TRBJ1-2	.	TRBV12-3/TRBV12-4	CASTVGVNYGYTF
TRBJ2-7	.	TRBV7-2	CASSLDASSYEQYF
TRBJ1-2	.	TRBV5-1	CASSSLKTGSVYGYTF
TRBJ2-2	.	TRBV7-9	CASPGGTGELFF
TRBJ1-2	.	TRBV2	CASSDGQRYYGYTF
TRBJ2-5	.	TRBV5-5	CASSLVVGFQETQYF
TRBJ2-5	.	TRBV12-3/TRBV12-4	CASSYQGETQYF
TRBJ1-2	.	TRBV6-1	CASTQYSSGSNYGYIF
TRBJ2-5	TRBD1	TRBV7-6	CASSLGTGGETQYF
TRBJ2-5	.	TRBV14	CASSQPTTQETQYF
TRBJ2-7	.	TRBV5-1	CASSLAWGYEQYF
TRBJ1-1	.	TRBV6-5	CASSRLGTGSRAFF
TRBJ2-3	.	TRBV4-3	CASSQAPGRGADTQYF
TRBJ1-1	.	TRBV7-8	CASSLRMNTEAFF
TRBJ2-5	TRBD2	TRBV6-1	CASGLLIVSGETQYF
TRBJ1-2	.	TRBV12-3/TRBV12-4	CASTKPGTLAGYTF
TRBJ2-6	.	TRBV15	CATSGAYSGANVLTF
TRBJ2-7	TRBD2	TRBV28	CASSGPRTSGSRSYEQYF
TRBJ2-2	.	TRBV30	CAWELKGYTGELFF
TRBJ1-5	TRBD1	TRBV7-8	CASSLGTGIGQPQHF
TRBJ1-1	TRBD1	TRBV30	CAWSLTGSTEAFF
TRBJ2-4	.	TRBV14	CASSLRGGSAKNIQYF
TRBJ1-2	TRBD1	TRBV12-3/TRBV12-4	CASSLSDRGLRGYTF
TRBJ2-7	.	TRBV7-8	CASSPSRSEGSEQYF
TRBJ1-5	.	TRBV28	CASSLSGANQPQHF
TRBJ2-5	.	TRBV30	CAWNSQETQYF
TRBJ2-4	TRBD1	TRBV28	CASRTGGENIQYF
TRBJ1-5	.	TRBV13	CASSLGINSNQPQHF
TRBJ2-7	TRBD1	TRBV20-1	CSASPDRGLTYEQYF
TRBJ1-1	.	TRBV3-1	CASSQGTLAFF
TRBJ1-5	.	TRBV12-3/TRBV12-4	CASSFRDAQPQHF
TRBJ2-7	.	TRBV10-1	CASSASLVGSHEQYF
TRBJ1-2	.	TRBV7-9	CASSIPGAVGGYTF
TRBJ1-1	.	TRBV29-1	CSVVSGYREAFF
TRBJ2-5	TRBD1	TRBV6-1	CASIGTGGSETQYF
TRBJ1-2	.	TRBV28	CASWGARQGYTF
TRBJ1-5	.	TRBV7-2	CASSSTVGGPQHF
TRBJ2-5	TRBD1	TRBV5-7	CASSPSTGSEETQYF
TRBJ2-2	.	TRBV28	CASGKNTGELFF
TRBJ1-1	.	TRBV10-3	CATDTQGRGDTEAFF
TRBJ2-7	.	TRBV5-1	CASSPARPETYEQYF
TRBJ2-7	.	TRBV7-2	CASSLDPGSTYEQYF
TRBJ2-7	.	TRBV24-1	CATSEGRNSYEQYF
TRBJ2-7	.	TRBV6-1	CASSEAREGTYEQYF
TRBJ2-2	TRBD2	TRBV27	CASSLFGGRSSGELFF
TRBJ1-5	TRBD1	TRBV20-1	CSARDRGDSQPQHF
TRBJ2-2	.	TRBV7-7	CASSLGLSGTGELFF
TRBJ2-7	.	TRBV30	CACQPRGPTYEQYF
TRBJ1-4	.	TRBV6-5	CASSYSGQPNEKLFF
TRBJ2-2	TRBD2	TRBV20-1	CSATTIAGDVGELFF